The sequence of this T cell receptor (beta chain) was determined in a study of CD8 T cells in ankylosing spondylitis. CDR3 length: 22 residues. V lost 0 bases to trimming and J lost 0 bases; unmatched junction nucleotides: 16. In germline, CDR1 is LNHNV, CDR2 YYDKDF (reference sequence). TCRdb called the 5' RACE reads again in MiXCR, with one record for every CDR3 protein. The sample records some 700,000 distinct CDR3 sequences, roughly 19% being singletons. This clonotype was detected a few times. Its antigen is undetermined. Study-wide points: Previous work reported some of these motif variants in the synovial fluid and blood of reactive arthritis. Significant enrichment of disease-linked clones was reported in matched ankylosing spondylitis synovial fluid. Ankylosing spondylitis blood seemed to carry a telltale TCR beta motif made of roughly eight highly homologous variants. CD8+ by phenotype, disease-linked clones were relatively rare in peripheral blood.

Sequencing used blood, either unsorted or a sorted T cell fraction (not recorded which). The receptor was isolated from a male donor with ankylosing spondylitis. This chain uses TRBV15 with TRBJ2-1; the match to TRBD2 covers 11 bases. CDR3 sequence (DNA): TGTGCCACCAGCAGAGATCAACTAGCGGGAGTCTTGCCCCTGAGCTCCTACAATGAGCAGTTCTTC. This gives the protein CATSRDQLAGVLPLSSYNEQFF.